This paragraph reports one TCR beta chain. Its antigen remains undetermined. Base qualities are missing; no much larger clone stands one base away. Receptor libraries were prepared by RT-PCR. The listed sequencing device is Illumina HiSeq 2500. Using fastp at Q25 and MiXCR, TCRdb reprocessed the public reads and kept productive beta chains. Merged by CDR3 protein, the rows form single entries marked with the most common genes and DNA. The sample profile shows 2,600 or so distinct CDR3 sequences; about four fifths of them were found once. Over 5% of the sample rests with the top ten. From a lookup of the germline V gene, CDR1 and CDR2 are LGHNA and YSLEER. Trimming at the junction amounts to 4 bases on V and 1 base on J, and the germline ends lie 17 bases apart. The CDR3 numbers 16 residues from cysteine through phenylalanine. Just the 48-base CDR3 DNA is kept, in frame starting at base 1. This entry belongs to a study of yellow fever vaccine responses in identical twins (dated by TCRdb to about 2018). With respect to the entire study: Focusing on identical twins, the study followed the T cell clones that responded to the vaccine, and did so with precision.

General study outcomes and caveats: The T cell response to vaccination in identical twins was reported by the authors to appear partly convergent and partly personalized.

The chain couples TRBV4-3 to TRBJ2-7; the D gene assignment is ambiguous. This specimen was T cells from blood (PBMCs), unsorted or a sorted subset (not recorded which), taken before or after yellow fever vaccination (not recorded which). The TCR comes from a woman aged 18-29 years who received the yellow fever vaccine. Donor details come from another sample of the same person, matched by shared clones. CDR3 region: CASSPEGPSSSYEQYF. The sequenced DNA: TGCGCCAGCAGCCCGGAAGGACCGAGTTCATCCTACGAGCAGTACTTC.